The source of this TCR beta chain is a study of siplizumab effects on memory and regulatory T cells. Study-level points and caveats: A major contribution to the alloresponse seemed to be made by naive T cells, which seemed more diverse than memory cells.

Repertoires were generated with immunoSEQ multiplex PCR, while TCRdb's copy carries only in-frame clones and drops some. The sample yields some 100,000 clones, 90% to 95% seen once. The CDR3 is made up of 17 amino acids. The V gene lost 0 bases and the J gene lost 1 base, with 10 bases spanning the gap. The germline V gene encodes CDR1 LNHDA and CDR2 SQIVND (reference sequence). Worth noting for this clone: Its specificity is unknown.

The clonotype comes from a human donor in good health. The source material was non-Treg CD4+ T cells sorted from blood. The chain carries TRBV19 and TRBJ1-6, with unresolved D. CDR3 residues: CASSIDRGRSYNSPLHF. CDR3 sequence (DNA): TGTGCCAGTAGTATAGATCGCGGACGGTCCTATAATTCACCCCTCCACTTT.